A single sample is the source of the 12 T cell receptor beta chains below, sequenced in a study of regulatory T cells in long-lasting Graves disease. In building TCR beta libraries, iRepertoire HTBI primers were used together with Arm-PCR of CDR3 regions. TCRdb re-called the multiplex PCR reads through MiXCR, storing one row per CDR3 protein. The sample contains 580,000 or so distinct CDR3 sequences, around 15% of which appear only once. The time point is: newly diagnosed GD, antithyroid drugs for less than 3 months. Extracted RNA from PBMCs served as the source of the TCR library. The same sample was also used in a study of T cells in Graves' hyperthyroidism and ophthalmopathy.

The material was peripheral blood mononuclear cells (PBMCs), obtained at new diagnosis, from a patient treated with antithyroid drugs. These receptors came from a man aged 18 to 35 with Graves disease.

This clonotype was observed a handful of times. The V and J genes are TRBV14 and TRBJ2-7, with D possibly being TRBD1 or TRBD2 (5 bases each). The CDR3 is made up of 16 amino acids. Trimming stripped 0 bases from V and 4 bases from J, with 16 bases between. Germline assignment: CDR1 SGHDN and CDR2 FVKESK. The CDR3 reads CASSQDRGRDPYEQYF. CDR3 DNA sequence: TGTGCCAGCAGCCAAGATCGGGGCAGGGATCCGTACGAGCAGTACTTC.

This clonotype has a count of ten or more. The chain employs TRBV12-3 or TRBV12-4 and TRBJ2-2; 10 bases align to TRBD1. The CDR3 runs to 14 residues. The V and J ends lost 6 bases and 7 bases, in that order; junction bases with no gene match: 5. The CDR3 DNA is TGTGCCAGCAGCCGGGACAGGGGAAACGGGGAGCTGTTTTTT. This encodes CASSRDRGNGELFF.

This clonotype appeared many times. The genes are TRBV7-3 and TRBJ2-3; 7 bases agree with TRBD1. Trimming removed 5 bases from V and 4 bases from J; junction bases left unmatched: 6. The CDR3 loop spans 14 amino acids. Germline CDR1 is SGHTA and CDR2 is FQGTGA. CDR3 sequence: CASSLDRVPDTQYF. CDR3 in DNA: TGTGCCAGCAGCCTCGACAGGGTCCCAGATACGCAGTATTTT.

The table lists this clonotype with a few counts. The chain couples TRBV2 to TRBJ2-1; D is uncertain. With 2 bases removed from V and 9 bases from J, the gap between germline ends came to 14 bases. The CDR3 is 14 amino acids. Germline CDR1 is SNHLY and CDR2 is FYNNEI. The CDR3 nucleotides are TGTGCCAGCAGTGAATCCCCCGGTTTAGTTGAGCAGTTCTTC. Translated: CASSESPGLVEQFF.

In its sample, this clonotype was seen a few times. The V and J genes are TRBV7-6 and TRBJ2-7; tentatively, D is TRBD1 (6 bases). Trimming removed 4 bases at V and 3 bases at J, with 19 bases between. Germline loops: CDR1 SGHVS, CDR2 FNYEAQ. This CDR3 comprises 16 residues. The CDR3 is CASSSPATGNDYEQYF. CDR3 DNA sequence: TGTGCCAGCAGCTCCCCAGCCACAGGGAACGACTACGAGCAGTACTTC.

This clonotype was picked up many times. The chain carries TRBV20-1 and TRBJ2-1; 8 bases agree with TRBD2. This CDR3 comprises 14 residues. Germline V gives CDR1 DFQATT, CDR2 SNEGSKA (reference sequence). V shed 5 bases and J 8 bases; nucleotides not matched to a gene: 11. CDR3 amino acids: CSALGLASTYEQFF. The CDR3 region has the DNA TGCAGTGCTTTAGGACTAGCCTCCACCTATGAGCAGTTCTTC.

In this sample, this clonotype turned up many times. The V gene is TRBV28, the J gene TRBJ1-5; the D gene is possibly TRBD1 (6 bases). CDR3 length equals 14 residues. Per the germline V gene, CDR1 is MDHEN and CDR2 is SYDVKM. Trimming removed 8 bases from V and 0 bases from J, with 11 bases in between. CDR3: CASRTGTSNQPQHF. The CDR3 DNA follows: TGTGCCAGCCGAACAGGGACTAGCAATCAGCCCCAGCATTTT.

This clonotype was recorded at least ten times. The chain combines TRBV28 with TRBJ1-1, with D possibly matching TRBD1 (5 bases). The CDR3 runs 16 residues. The germline V gene has CDR1 MDHEN and CDR2 SYDVKM. V dropped 1 base and J dropped 1 base, with 13 bases sitting between them. The chain's CDR3 is CASSLFVRATNTEAFF. CDR3 sequence (DNA): TGTGCCAGCAGTTTATTCGTCAGGGCGACGAACACTGAAGCTTTCTTT.

This clonotype was counted many times. V gene TRBV20-1 combines with J gene TRBJ2-7; TRBD2 matches at 11 bases. Germline CDR1 and CDR2: DFQATT and SNEGSKA (reference sequence). After removal of 3 bases from V and 1 base from J, the junction contained 11 bases not matched to a gene. This CDR3 spans 17 amino acids. The CDR3 loop reads CSASLLAGVGPSYEQYF. In nucleotides, the CDR3 is TGCAGTGCTAGCCTACTAGCGGGAGTTGGCCCTTCCTACGAGCAGTACTTC.

This clonotype was counted a few times. The V and J genes are TRBV15 and TRBJ2-3; D gene uncertain. The CDR3 covers 15 residues. CDR1 and CDR2 from the germline V gene are LNHNV and YYDKDF (reference sequence). Deletions cut 0 bases from V and 5 bases from J, with 12 bases between. The CDR3 DNA is TGTGCCACCAGCAGAGATCAGTGGCTAGTAGATACGCAGTATTTT. Residues: CATSRDQWLVDTQYF.

This clonotype was found many times. This chain joins TRBV2 and TRBJ2-1; D unclear. V was clipped by 3 bases and J by 6 bases, with 15 bases between them. The CDR3 is made up of 15 amino acids. Germline V gene sequence: CDR1 SNHLY, CDR2 FYNNEI. The CDR3 bases are TGTGCCAGCAGTGAGAATCGGTTTCAATCCAATGAGCAGTTCTTC. Its translation is CASSENRFQSNEQFF.

At least ten counts were recorded for this clonotype. The rearrangement uses TRBV12-3 or TRBV12-4 and TRBJ1-6, with D hard to call. The CDR3 extends over 12 amino acids. Trimming removed 5 bases at V and 5 bases at J, with 4 bases between. The CDR3 DNA sequence: TGTGCCAGCAGTCCAGATAATTCACCCCTCCACTTT. It codes for CASSPDNSPLHF.